A selection of T cell receptor beta chains follows, all from one sample in a study of early T cells in non-severe SARS-CoV-2 infection. Each CDR3 protein gets one entry after TCRdb re-called the 5' RACE reads with MiXCR. Altogether 50,000 to 75,000 distinct CDR3 sequences are present, about 6% being singletons, with the ten largest covering 3.4%. The sample consisted of whole blood, taken at baseline. Source of these receptors: an adult who was a healthcare worker with PCR-confirmed SARS-CoV-2 infection or an uninfected control (not recorded which). The CDR3 runs from the conserved cysteine through the conserved F or W. The order of the fields is J gene, V gene, clone size, D gene, CDR3 protein, CDR3 DNA. D genes are given only for firm matches. A clone size is listed for some rows: how often the clone was seen (once, few, many), or a class if it is expanded.

TRBJ2-1,TRBV20-1,many,-,CSARKAGRLTYNEQFF,TGCAGTGCTAGAAAGGCGGGGAGACTTACCTACAATGAGCAGTTCTTC
TRBJ2-7,TRBV21-1,many,-,CASSKHAGTIHEQYF,TGTGCCAGCAGCAAACACGCCGGGACAATCCACGAGCAGTACTTC
TRBJ2-1,TRBV12-5,many,-,CASGLDRGQRTYNEQFF,TGTGCTAGTGGTTTGGACCGAGGACAACGAACTTACAATGAGCAGTTCTTC
TRBJ2-5,TRBV7-9,-,TRBD2,CASSLTSGRETQYF,TGTGCCAGCAGCTTGACTAGCGGGAGAGAGACCCAGTACTTC
TRBJ2-1,TRBV25-1,many,-,CASSESRGQHNEQFF,TGTGCCAGCAGTGAATCGAGAGGGCAACACAATGAGCAGTTCTTC
TRBJ1-5,TRBV30,many,-,CAWSVLNAFRPQHF,TGTGCCTGGAGTGTACTGAACGCATTTCGGCCCCAGCATTTT
TRBJ1-2,TRBV7-8,few,TRBD1,CASSFGQGAIFYGYTF,TGTGCCAGCAGCTTTGGACAGGGGGCGATTTTCTATGGCTACACCTTC
TRBJ2-1,TRBV4-3,few,TRBD2,CASSPDASGILSDEQFF,TGCGCCAGCAGCCCGGATGCTAGCGGGATTTTGTCCGATGAGCAGTTCTTC
TRBJ2-7,TRBV6-2/TRBV6-3,few,-,CASSETAGFFAYEQYF,TGTGCCAGCAGTGAGACCGCAGGGTTCTTTGCCTACGAGCAGTACTTC
TRBJ2-7,TRBV10-3,-,-,CAISESLEALRSYEQYF,TGTGCCATCAGTGAGTCGTTAGAGGCCCTAAGGTCCTACGAGCAGTACTTC
TRBJ2-7,TRBV5-6,few,TRBD2,CASSLPSGSSYEQYF,TGTGCCAGCAGCCTCCCTAGCGGTAGCTCCTACGAGCAGTACTTC
TRBJ2-3,TRBV13,-,TRBD2,CASSFYDPLAGGTDTQYF,TGTGCCAGCAGCTTCTACGATCCACTAGCGGGAGGCACAGATACGCAGTATTTT
TRBJ1-2,TRBV10-2,few,TRBD1,CASQRDSEFYGYTF,TGCGCCAGCCAGCGGGACAGTGAGTTCTATGGCTACACCTTC
TRBJ1-1,TRBV5-1,many,-,CASSFSQGDTEAFF,TGCGCCAGCAGCTTCTCACAGGGAGACACTGAAGCTTTCTTT
TRBJ2-1,TRBV6-1,many,TRBD2,CASSSSGGSYNEQFF,TGTGCCAGCAGCTCTAGCGGGGGCTCCTACAATGAGCAGTTCTTC
TRBJ2-3,TRBV24-1,-,-,CATSDIAAGHTDTQYF,TGTGCCACCAGTGATATCGCCGCGGGGCACACAGATACGCAGTATTTT
TRBJ2-4,TRBV5-8,-,-,CASSTPNRVPEMIAKNIQYF,TGTGCCAGCAGCACCCCGAACAGGGTCCCCGAGATGATAGCCAAAAACATTCAGTACTTC
TRBJ2-3,TRBV29-1,few,TRBD2,CSLRGFGDTQYF,TGCAGCCTGCGGGGGTTCGGAGATACGCAGTATTTT
TRBJ2-3,TRBV2,few,-,CASSAKGRWIADTQYF,TGTGCCAGCAGTGCTAAGGGGAGGTGGATCGCAGATACGCAGTATTTT
TRBJ1-5,TRBV6-2/TRBV6-3,few,-,CASSYALQGKQPQHF,TGTGCCAGCAGTTACGCCTTGCAGGGGAAGCAGCCCCAGCATTTT
TRBJ2-1,TRBV2,-,TRBD2,CASSPSGRALGEQFF,TGTGCCAGCAGTCCTAGCGGGAGGGCCCTCGGTGAGCAGTTCTTC
TRBJ2-5,TRBV2,many,TRBD1,CASTGTGVVETQYF,TGTGCCAGCACTGGGACAGGGGTGGTGGAGACCCAGTACTTC
TRBJ2-7,TRBV18,many,TRBD2,CASSPSYSGTSYEQYF,TGTGCCAGCTCACCATCTTATAGCGGGACATCCTACGAGCAGTACTTC
TRBJ2-1,TRBV7-2,many,-,CASSLSGPSYNEQFF,TGTGCCAGCAGCTTATCGGGACCCTCCTACAATGAGCAGTTCTTC
TRBJ2-5,TRBV10-3,-,-,CAISGGRRAQETQYF,TGTGCCATCAGTGGGGGTAGGAGGGCTCAAGAGACCCAGTACTTC
TRBJ2-7,TRBV10-3,-,TRBD2,CAISESGGKPYEQYF,TGTGCCATCAGTGAGTCGGGGGGGAAACCCTACGAGCAGTACTTC
TRBJ1-1,TRBV19,many,-,CASSKDRWSTEAFF,TGTGCCAGTAGTAAAGACAGGTGGAGCACTGAAGCTTTCTTT
TRBJ1-5,TRBV7-8,-,-,CASSLAATANNQPQHF,TGTGCCAGCAGCTTAGCTGCGACAGCAAACAATCAGCCCCAGCATTTT
TRBJ2-7,TRBV6-5,many,TRBD2,CASSPTSGSSYEQYF,TGTGCCAGCAGCCCTACTAGCGGGTCCTCCTACGAGCAGTACTTC
TRBJ2-5,TRBV7-2,many,-,CASSPRTGAQYF,TGTGCCAGCAGCCCGAGGACGGGGGCCCAGTACTTC
TRBJ1-4,TRBV29-1,-,-,CSVVEGFEKLFF,TGCAGCGTTGTGGAGGGATTTGAAAAACTGTTTTTT
TRBJ2-3,TRBV24-1,many,-,CATSVEYTDTQYF,TGTGCCACCAGTGTTGAGTACACAGATACGCAGTATTTT
TRBJ1-1,TRBV12-3/TRBV12-4,many,TRBD1,CASSFRGAQSTEAFF,TGTGCCAGCAGTTTCAGGGGGGCGCAGAGCACTGAAGCTTTCTTT
TRBJ2-5,TRBV5-4,few,-,CASSLGWGETQYF,TGTGCCAGCAGCTTGGGTTGGGGGGAGACCCAGTACTTC
TRBJ2-7,TRBV7-8,many,-,CASSHSEGNEQYF,TGTGCCAGCAGCCATTCGGAGGGGAACGAGCAGTACTTC
TRBJ1-2,TRBV12-3/TRBV12-4,many,-,CASSPQGNNGYTF,TGTGCCAGCAGTCCGCAGGGAAACAATGGCTACACCTTC
TRBJ2-3,TRBV6-5,many,-,CASSPMGPRTDTQYF,TGTGCCAGCAGCCCCATGGGACCGCGCACAGATACGCAGTATTTT
TRBJ1-1,TRBV28,-,-,CASTWGHRTEAFF,TGTGCCAGCACCTGGGGCCATAGGACTGAAGCTTTCTTT
TRBJ2-2,TRBV18,-,-,CASSPKGMNTGELFF,TGTGCCAGCTCACCAAAGGGGATGAACACCGGGGAGCTGTTTTTT
TRBJ1-2,TRBV12-3/TRBV12-4,-,TRBD1,CASRTGANYGYTF,TGTGCCAGCCGGACAGGGGCTAACTATGGCTACACCTTC
TRBJ1-1,TRBV12-3/TRBV12-4,many,-,CASSSSPGGLGAFF,TGTGCCAGCAGTTCATCACCCGGGGGTCTTGGAGCTTTCTTT
TRBJ2-1,TRBV7-2,many,TRBD2,CASSLLAGGRYNEQFF,TGTGCCAGCAGCCTACTAGCGGGAGGGAGATACAATGAGCAGTTCTTC
TRBJ2-7,TRBV14,many,TRBD1,CASSQGQSYSYEQYF,TGTGCCAGCAGCCAGGGACAGTCCTATTCCTACGAGCAGTACTTC
TRBJ2-1,TRBV12-3/TRBV12-4,many,TRBD2,CASRPLAGGLENEQFF,TGTGCCAGCAGACCTTTAGCGGGAGGCTTGGAGAATGAGCAGTTCTTC
TRBJ2-1,TRBV6-2/TRBV6-3,many,TRBD2,CASSNPIDRGTSGYNEQFF,TGTGCCAGCAGCAACCCGATTGACAGAGGGACTAGCGGATACAATGAGCAGTTCTTC
TRBJ2-1,TRBV5-6,-,TRBD2,CASSLGSAGAYNEQFF,TGTGCCAGCAGCTTGGGGTCCGCGGGAGCCTACAATGAGCAGTTCTTC
TRBJ1-5,TRBV19,many,-,CASSMQSLTHQPQHF,TGTGCCAGTAGTATGCAGTCTCTAACACATCAGCCCCAGCATTTT
TRBJ1-1,TRBV11-3,many,TRBD1,CASSPRGGSDTEAFF,TGTGCCAGCAGCCCCAGGGGGGGTTCAGACACTGAAGCTTTCTTT
TRBJ2-3,TRBV27,-,-,CASRKTGTDTQYF,TGTGCCAGCAGAAAAACAGGGACAGATACGCAGTATTTT